This is a list of T cell receptor beta chains from one sample in a study of blood T cell repertoires in COVID-19. Clones were sequenced by immunoSEQ multiplex PCR, and TCRdb holds only the in-frame ones, with some missing. The table includes 210,000 or so clones, 84% detected once. Sequenced: peripheral blood. These receptors all come from a woman aged 80 or older with active or convalescent COVID-19. Both conserved end residues are part of each CDR3. The D gene is left open where the match is weak. The size entry is marked missing in some rows and otherwise reads once, few, many or a size class.

clone size | J gene | V gene | D gene | CDR3 DNA | CDR3 protein
. | TRBJ1-2 | TRBV6-6 | . | TGTGCCAGCAGTCTCCGTCCCGGGACATCCTTGGACTATGGCTACACCTTC | CASSLRPGTSLDYGYTF
. | TRBJ2-1 | TRBV18 | TRBD1 | TGTGCCAGCTCAGATGGACAGGGGGTCTACAATGAGCAGTTCTTC | CASSDGQGVYNEQFF
. | TRBJ2-2 | TRBV5-1 | . | TGCGCCAGCAGCTTGGGGGCCAGGGAGAACACCGGGGAGCTGTTTTTT | CASSLGARENTGELFF
. | TRBJ2-7 | TRBV25-1 | TRBD2 | TGTGCCAGTACTTCATCGGGAGGATACTACGAGCAGTACTTC | CASTSSGGYYEQYF
. | TRBJ2-5 | TRBV7-8 | TRBD2 | TGTGCCAGCAGCGCCGGACTAGCGGGAGGAGAGACCCAGTACTTC | CASSAGLAGGETQYF
. | TRBJ2-7 | TRBV6-2/TRBV6-3 | . | TGTGCCAGCAGTTACGTCCGGGCCTACGAGCAGTACTTC | CASSYVRAYEQYF
once | TRBJ1-6 | TRBV21-1 | . | TGTGCCAGCAGCTTTCGACAGGGGGCTTATTCACCCCTCCACTTT | CASSFRQGAYSPLHF
once | TRBJ2-7 | TRBV5-1 | . | TGCGCCAGCAGTGAGCTAGCTACCTACGAGCAGTACTTC | CASSELATYEQYF
. | TRBJ2-1 | TRBV7-3 | TRBD2 | TGTGCCAGCAGCTTCGGGACTAACAATGAGCAGTTCTTC | CASSFGTNNEQFF
. | TRBJ2-3 | TRBV7-2 | TRBD1 | TGTGCCAGCAGCTCGGGACAGTTATCTAGCACAGATACGCAGTATTTT | CASSSGQLSSTDTQYF
few | TRBJ1-4 | TRBV9 | TRBD1 | TGTGCCAGCAGCAGAACCGGGACAGGGGTTGAAAAACTGTTTTTT | CASSRTGTGVEKLFF
. | TRBJ1-1 | TRBV4-3 | TRBD1 | TGCGCCAGCAGCCAAGAGGGGACAGGGGGCTGGGACACTGAAGCTTTCTTT | CASSQEGTGGWDTEAFF
. | TRBJ1-2 | TRBV10-1 | . | TGCGCCAGCAGTGAGTCCCCCAGGGCCTGCTTCTATGGCTACACCTTC | CASSESPRACFYGYTF
. | TRBJ2-1 | TRBV5-6 | TRBD2 | TGTGCCAGCAGCTTGGTAGGGGCGGGAGGTCGTAATGAGCAGTTCTTC | CASSLVGAGGRNEQFF
once | TRBJ2-3 | TRBV5-1 | . | TGCGCCAGCAGCTTGGAATTTACATCAGATACGCAGTATTTT | CASSLEFTSDTQYF
. | TRBJ2-3 | TRBV24-1 | . | TGTGCCACCAGTACCGAACAGGGTGGCACAGATACGCAGTATTTT | CATSTEQGGTDTQYF
. | TRBJ2-3 | TRBV6-6 | TRBD1 | TGTGCCAGCAGAACCGACAGGGGTGGCACAGATACGCAGTATTTT | CASRTDRGGTDTQYF
many | TRBJ2-2 | TRBV2 | TRBD2 | TGTGCCAGCACTCAGACTAGCGGGATTATTGGCGGGGAGCTGTTTTTT | CASTQTSGIIGGELFF
. | TRBJ2-7 | TRBV7-2 | . | TGTGCCAGCAGCCAACCCGGGGTTACTCTCTCCTACGAGCAGTACTTC | CASSQPGVTLSYEQYF
once | TRBJ1-1 | TRBV5-4 | TRBD1 | TGTGCCAGCAGCGCCTATGACAGGGGGCGAGCTTTCTTT | CASSAYDRGRAFF
. | TRBJ2-7 | TRBV28 | . | TGTGCCAGCAGTTCACGCCCCCGGGGATCCTACGAGCAGTACTTC | CASSSRPRGSYEQYF
. | TRBJ2-2 | TRBV6-5 | . | TGTGCCAGCAGGCGGTGGAACACCGGGGAGCTGTTTTTT | CASRRWNTGELFF
. | TRBJ1-5 | TRBV5-8 | . | TGTGCCAGCAGCCTAACAAGGGGTTCAGGCAATCAGCCCCAGCATTTT | CASSLTRGSGNQPQHF
. | TRBJ1-5 | TRBV3-1/TRBV3-2 | . | TGTGCCAGCAGCGTTCAGGGAAATCAGCCCCAGCATTTT | CASSVQGNQPQHF
. | TRBJ1-5 | TRBV6-5 | TRBD1 | TGTGCCAGCGAAGGGACAGGGGACAATCAGCCCCAGCATTTT | CASEGTGDNQPQHF
. | TRBJ2-3 | TRBV7-8 | . | TGTGCCAGCAGCTTAGCCGGGACAGGGATGGCGGGGGGTGGCGGAGATACGCAGTATTTT | CASSLAGTGMAGGGGDTQYF
many | TRBJ1-2 | TRBV7-9 | . | TGTGCCAGCAGCGGGTCCGGGGTTAACTATGGCTACACCTTC | CASSGSGVNYGYTF
. | TRBJ1-4 | TRBV5-1 | TRBD1 | TGCGCCAGCAGCCCGGACAGGGGTTTGAGGAACCCCAGGGAAAAACTGTTTTTT | CASSPDRGLRNPREKLFF
. | TRBJ1-5 | TRBV7-2 | . | TGTGCCAGCAGCTTAGGGCCAAAGCAGCCCCAGCATTTT | CASSLGPKQPQHF
once | TRBJ2-2 | TRBV7-3 | . | TGTGCCAGCAGCTTAAATTTGGGCGGGGGCAACACCGGGGAGCTGTTTTTT | CASSLNLGGGNTGELFF
. | TRBJ1-1 | TRBV6-5 | TRBD1 | TGTGCCAGCAGCTCCGGGACAGGGTATATCGCTGAAGCTTTCTTT | CASSSGTGYIAEAFF
. | TRBJ2-3 | TRBV28 | TRBD2 | TGTGCCAGCAGTTTAAGGCGCGGGGGGATAATGGCAGATACGCAGTATTTT | CASSLRRGGIMADTQYF
. | TRBJ2-2 | TRBV7-3 | . | TGTGCCAGCAGCCTAGACAGCACCGGGGAGCTGTTTTTT | CASSLDSTGELFF
. | TRBJ2-7 | TRBV2 | . | TGTGCCAGCAATTGGCTACAGGACTACGAGCAGTACTTC | CASNWLQDYEQYF
. | TRBJ1-1 | TRBV14 | . | TGTGCCAGCAGCCAACTCTTCCAAGCTTTCTTT | CASSQLFQAFF
. | TRBJ1-1 | TRBV11-2 | TRBD1 | TGTGCCAGCAGCTTTGGGACAGGATTGAACACTGAAGCTTTCTTT | CASSFGTGLNTEAFF
. | TRBJ1-5 | TRBV6-2/TRBV6-3 | . | TGTGCCAGCAGTCGGTCAGGAGGAAGGGGCAATCAGCCCCAGCATTTT | CASSRSGGRGNQPQHF
. | TRBJ1-1 | TRBV28 | TRBD1 | TGTGCCAGCAGATCCGGACAGGGCGACACTGAAGCTTTCTTT | CASRSGQGDTEAFF